This T cell receptor beta chain stems from a study of T-cell memory formation after mild COVID-19. Via MiXCR, TCRdb re-called the 5' RACE reads, giving one row per CDR3 protein. Found here are 350,000 to 500,000 distinct CDR3 sequences, about 20% of them singletons; the top ten hold 20% to 25%. Study conclusions and caveats: Contracting CD4+ clones were located mainly in CM and EM, and CD8+ clones in EMRA. Some SARS-CoV-2-responding clones were already detected in memory before infection. Contracting clones from day 15 to 85 had balanced CD4/CD8; later expanders favoured CD4+.

Germline V CDR1 and CDR2: SGHDT, YYEEEE. The V and J ends lost 4 bases and 5 bases respectively, with 24 bases between them. The length of the CDR3 is 17 residues. Worth noting for this clonotype: Its antigen is unidentified.

The gene calls are TRBV5-6 and TRBJ2-5; D is unresolved. The TCR originated in a man younger than 35 who had mild COVID-19 (a few samples of this study predate the infection). Cell type and time point are not known. The sample was PBMCs or a T cell subset sorted from them (not recorded which). Here the CDR3 reads CASSATILSFNRETQYF. CDR3 sequence (DNA): TGTGCCAGCAGCGCTACAATCCTCTCCTTCAACCGGGAGACCCAGTACTTC.